The 23 T cell receptor beta chains presented below share a single source sample, sequenced in a study of a mutant IDH1 vaccine in newly diagnosed glioma. Data came from immunoSEQ multiplex PCR; TCRdb stores just in-frame clones and leaves some out. The sample records tens of thousands of clones, 86% being singletons. Time point in this sample: baseline, week 1 (first vaccination visit). Documented treatment: pre-vaccination baseline after standard-of-care therapy. This material consisted of PBMCs, taken from a glioma patient treated with radiotherapy, temozolomide or both. These receptor sequences come from a man aged 35-49 years with glioma.

The V and J genes are TRBV7-3 and TRBJ2-7; 12 nucleotides line up with TRBD2. CDR1 and CDR2 (germline): SGHTA, FQGTGA. The CDR3 is 17 amino acids. The V gene end was trimmed by 1 base and the J gene end by 4 bases; junction bases not matched to a gene: 8. CDR3 in DNA: TGTGCCAGCAGCTTAATGCCCGGGACTAGCGGGTCATACGAGCAGTACTTC. Translating it yields CASSLMPGTSGSYEQYF.

J is TRBJ1-1 and V is TRBV5-1; 9 bases are shared with TRBD1. This CDR3 has 13 residues. Germline V gives CDR1 SGHRS, CDR2 YFSETQ. The V and J ends lost 6 bases and 0 bases, in that order; junction bases with no gene match: 0. CDR3 loop: CASNRGLNTEAFF. Here the CDR3 DNA reads TGCGCCAGCAACAGGGGGCTGAACACTGAAGCTTTCTTT.

The chain uses TRBV14 and TRBJ1-2, with 9 bases matching TRBD1. This CDR3 has 15 residues. Germline assignment: CDR1 SGHDN and CDR2 FVKESK. The J segment lost 0 bases and the V segment lost 3 bases, leaving 2 bases of the junction unmatched. CDR3 protein: CASSQGQGSNYGYTF. Written as DNA, the CDR3 is TGTGCCAGCAGCCAGGGACAGGGCTCTAACTATGGCTACACCTTC.

The chain carries TRBV5-1 and TRBJ2-1, with 10 nucleotides matching TRBD2. The CDR3 contains 18 residues. The trim removed 1 base at V and 3 bases at J, leaving 10 bases unmatched. Germline V gene lookup returns CDR1 SGHRS and CDR2 YFSETQ. The CDR3 spells CASSLHPSGRDVYNEQFF. CDR3 coding DNA: TGCGCCAGCAGCTTGCATCCTAGCGGGAGAGATGTCTACAATGAGCAGTTCTTC. The entire variable domain, with the rest obtained from reference TRBV5-1 and TRBJ2-1, is as follows: KAGVTQTPRYLIKTRGQQVTLSCSPISGHRSVSWYQQTPGQGLQFLFEYFSETQRNKGNFPGRFSGRQFSNSRSEMNVSTLELGDSALYLCASSLHPSGRDVYNEQFFGPGTRLTVL.

The rearrangement joins TRBV19 to TRBJ1-1; D not certain. The germline gives CDR1 LNHDA, CDR2 SQIVND (reference sequence). V lost 1 base to trimming and J lost 2 bases, with 8 bases between them. The CDR3 consists of 14 residues. CDR3 DNA: TGTGCCAGTAGTATAGGGGGTTTAAACACTGAAGCTTTCTTT. Translated: CASSIGGLNTEAFF.

This clone was recorded once. This chain connects TRBV6-1 to TRBJ2-2, with D unclear. The CDR3 runs to 14 residues. Trimming took 5 bases from V and 3 from J, leaving 10 bases between them. Germline V gene data show CDR1 as MNHNS and CDR2 as SASEGT. The CDR3 coding sequence is TGTGCCAGCAGTAGTCAGGCAGACACCGGGGAGCTGTTTTTT. It codes for CASSSQADTGELFF.

The chain joins TRBV9 to TRBJ1-5; TRBD1 might be the D (6 bases). The CDR3 is made up of 14 amino acids. Germline V lookup: CDR1 SGDLS, CDR2 YYNGEE. Trimming cost V 4 bases and J 1 base, with 9 bases left between them. Here the CDR3 reads CASSIGGSNQPQHF. Written as DNA, the CDR3 is TGTGCCAGCAGCATAGGGGGAAGCAATCAGCCCCAGCATTTT.

The chain recombines TRBV19 with TRBJ1-2; D unclear. Germline CDR1 and CDR2: LNHDA and SQIVND (reference sequence). V was trimmed by 6 bases and J by 1 base, leaving 9 bases between them. CDR3 length equals 13 residues. The CDR3 DNA is TGTGCCAGTAGGATACAGAATAACTATGGCTACACCTTC. It specifies CASRIQNNYGYTF. The full variable domain, rest sourced from reference TRBV19 and TRBJ1-2, is DGGITQSPKYLFRKEGQNVTLSCEQNLNHDAMYWYRQDPGQGLRLIYYSQIVNDFQKGDIAEGYSVSREKKESFPLTVTSAQKNPTAFYLCASRIQNNYGYTFGSGTRLTVV.

V gene TRBV5-1 combines with J gene TRBJ2-7; 9 positions agree with TRBD2. The CDR3 has 15 amino acids. CDR1 and CDR2 from the germline V gene are SGHRS and YFSETQ. V was pared by 0 bases and J by 5 bases, with 6 bases of the junction left unmatched. The CDR3 sequence: CASSLAGTSFHEQYF. CDR3 DNA: TGCGCCAGCAGCTTGGCCGGGACTAGCTTCCACGAGCAGTACTTC.

The V and J genes are TRBV4-1 and TRBJ2-7; TRBD2 is a possible D gene (7 bases). Germline V gene lookup returns CDR1 MGHRA and CDR2 YSYEKL. This CDR3 region has 15 residues. Trimming left V 2 bases short and J 2 bases short, with 13 bases between. CDR3 sequence reads: CASSQRGGLTYEQYF. In DNA form, the CDR3 reads TGCGCCAGCAGCCAAAGAGGGGGACTAACCTACGAGCAGTACTTC.

The CDR3 reads CASSLWGAEQYF. DNA for the CDR3: TGTGCCAGCTCACTCTGGGGCGCCGAGCAGTACTTC. V gene TRBV18 combines with J gene TRBJ2-7; possibly TRBD1 for D (5 bases). The germline CDR1 and CDR2 sequences are KGHSH and LQKENI. V lost 4 bases and J lost 6, with 10 bases in between. This CDR3 is built from 12 residues.

This rearrangement joins TRBV15 to TRBJ2-7; D is perhaps TRBD1 or TRBD2 (5 bases each). V was cut by 0 bases and J by 5 bases, with 17 bases left in between. The germline V gene encodes CDR1 LNHNV and CDR2 YYDKDF (reference sequence). The CDR3 is 16 residues long. In DNA, the CDR3 is TGTGCCACCAGCAGAGATCTGTGGGGGAGTAAAAACGAGCAGTACTTC. It specifies CATSRDLWGSKNEQYF. Variable domain in full (rest from reference TRBV15 and TRBJ2-7): DAMVIQNPRYQVTQFGKPVTLSCSQTLNHNVMYWYQQKSSQAPKLLFHYYDKDFNNEADTPDNFQSRRPNTSFCFLDIRSPGLGDTAMYLCATSRDLWGSKNEQYFGPGTRLTVT.

The V call is TRBV5-1, the J call TRBJ2-1, with 11 bases identical to TRBD2. Germline assignment: CDR1 SGHRS and CDR2 YFSETQ. The J segment lost 10 bases and the V segment lost 2 bases, leaving 8 bases of the junction unmatched. This CDR3 comprises 15 residues. The CDR3 loop reads CASSFGVAGGGEQFF. The CDR3 DNA sequence: TGCGCCAGCAGCTTCGGAGTAGCGGGAGGGGGCGAGCAGTTCTTC.

The V call is TRBV5-4, the J call TRBJ2-2; D is unresolved. The CDR3 is 16 amino acids. The germline V and J ends were trimmed by 4 bases and 7 bases, with 20 bases remaining between them. Germline V gives CDR1 SGHNT, CDR2 YYREEE (reference sequence). CDR3 amino acids: CASSLGSLGLDGELFF. In DNA, the CDR3 is TGTGCCAGCAGCCTGGGGTCTTTGGGCTTGGACGGGGAGCTGTTTTTT.

The chain recombines TRBV5-1 with TRBJ2-4; tentative D call: TRBD2 (7 bases). Germline CDR1 and CDR2: SGHRS and YFSETQ. The CDR3 is made up of 15 amino acids. V lost 0 bases to trimming and J lost 6 bases, with 13 bases between them. DNA of the CDR3: TGCGCCAGCAGCTTGGTGGCAGGGGAGGGAAACATTCAGTACTTC. It yields the protein CASSLVAGEGNIQYF.

CDR3 sequence (DNA): TGTGCCAGCAGCCGACTATTCAACGAGCAGTACTTC. Its translation: CASSRLFNEQYF. The chain carries TRBV28 and TRBJ2-7; D might be TRBD2 (5 bases). V lost 6 bases to trimming and J lost 5 bases, with 11 bases between them. Per germline, CDR1 MDHEN and CDR2 SYDVKM. This CDR3 contains 12 residues.

The gene calls are TRBV7-9 and TRBJ2-3; maybe TRBD2 (6 bases). This CDR3 spans 14 amino acids. Per the germline V gene, CDR1 is SEHNR and CDR2 is FQNEAQ (reference sequence). The ends were cut back, 1 base at V and 6 bases at J, with 11 bases in the middle. For the CDR3, the DNA is TGTGCCAGCAGCTTAGGAGTGGCGGGGGATACGCAGTATTTT. Protein: CASSLGVAGDTQYF.

The rearrangement uses TRBV11-2 and TRBJ2-2, with TRBD1 matching 7 bases. CDR1 SGHAT and CDR2 FQNNGV come from the germline V gene. The CDR3 loop spans 15 amino acids. The ends lost 5 bases at V and 1 base at J; junction bases unmatched: 4. The CDR3 nucleotides are TGTGCCAGCAGCGCGCGACAGGGGAACACCGGGGAGCTGTTTTTT. It specifies CASSARQGNTGELFF. The full variable domain, in which reference TRBV11-2 and TRBJ2-2 provide the parts outside the CDR3, is EAGVAQSPRYKIIEKRQSVAFWCNPISGHATLYWYQQILGQGPKLLIQFQNNGVVDDSQLPKDRFSAERLKGVDSTLKIQPAKLEDSAVYLCASSARQGNTGELFFGEGSRLTVL.

CDR3 DNA sequence: TGTGCCAGCTCACCGGGGGATGAGCAGTTCTTC. As protein: CASSPGDEQFF. The V call is TRBV18, the J call TRBJ2-1; tentatively, D is TRBD1 or TRBD2 (5 bases each). CDR1 and CDR2 (germline): KGHSH, LQKENI. Trimming shortened V by 3 bases and J by 8 bases, and 5 bases separated the two germline ends. The length of the CDR3 is 11 residues.

The J gene is TRBJ1-2, the V gene TRBV19, with D possibly being TRBD1 (5 bases). This CDR3 is 13 amino acids long. V gave up 4 bases and J gave up 1 base, with 7 bases separating them. Germline assignment: CDR1 LNHDA and CDR2 SQIVND (reference sequence). In DNA, the CDR3 is TGTGCCAGTAGTAAGACAGTTAACTATGGCTACACCTTC. This codes for CASSKTVNYGYTF.

Here the CDR3 reads CASSGTASNQPQHF. In nucleotides, the CDR3 is TGTGCCAGTAGTGGGACAGCTAGCAATCAGCCCCAGCATTTT. V gene TRBV19 combines with J gene TRBJ1-5, with 7 bases matching TRBD1. V dropped 5 bases and J dropped 0; count of bases not matched to a gene: 1. The CDR3 extends over 14 amino acids. Germline V gives CDR1 LNHDA, CDR2 SQIVND (reference sequence).

The chain employs TRBV19 and TRBJ1-5; 10 bases line up with TRBD1. Germline V gives CDR1 LNHDA, CDR2 SQIVND (reference sequence). After removal of 3 bases from V and 7 bases from J, the junction contained 6 bases not matched to a gene. The CDR3 consists of 15 residues. The CDR3 sequence is CASSIRTGGEQPQHF. The CDR3 DNA sequence: TGTGCCAGTAGTATCCGGACAGGGGGGGAGCAGCCCCAGCATTTT.

This rearrangement joins TRBV7-2 to TRBJ2-7; TRBD2 might be the D (5 bases). This CDR3 has 14 residues. V was trimmed by 3 bases and J by 3 bases, leaving 12 bases between them. Germline-derived CDR1 and CDR2 are SGHTA and FQGNSA. The CDR3 region is CASSFQKGVYEQYF. The DNA for the CDR3 is TGTGCCAGCAGCTTTCAAAAGGGAGTCTACGAGCAGTACTTC.